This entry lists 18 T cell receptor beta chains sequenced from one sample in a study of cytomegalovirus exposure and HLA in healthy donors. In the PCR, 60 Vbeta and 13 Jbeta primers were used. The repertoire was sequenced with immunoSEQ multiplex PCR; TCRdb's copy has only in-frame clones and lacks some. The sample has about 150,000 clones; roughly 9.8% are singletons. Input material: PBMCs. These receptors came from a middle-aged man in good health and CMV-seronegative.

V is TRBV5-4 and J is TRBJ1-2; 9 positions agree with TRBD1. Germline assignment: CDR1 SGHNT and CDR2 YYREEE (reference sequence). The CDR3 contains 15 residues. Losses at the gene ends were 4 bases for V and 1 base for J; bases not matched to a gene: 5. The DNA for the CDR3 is TGTGCCAGCAGCGCGGACAGGGGCAATAACTATGGCTACACCTTC. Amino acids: CASSADRGNNYGYTF.

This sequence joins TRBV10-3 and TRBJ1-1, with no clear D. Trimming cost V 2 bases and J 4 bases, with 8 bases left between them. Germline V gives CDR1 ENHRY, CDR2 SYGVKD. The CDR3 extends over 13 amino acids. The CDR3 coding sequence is TGTGCCATCAGTGAGAGGTCGGGCACTGAAGCTTTCTTT. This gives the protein CAISERSGTEAFF.

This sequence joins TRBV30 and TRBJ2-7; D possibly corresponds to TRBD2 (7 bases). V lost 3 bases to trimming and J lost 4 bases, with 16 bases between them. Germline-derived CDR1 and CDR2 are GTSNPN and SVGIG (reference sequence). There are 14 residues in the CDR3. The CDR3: CAWRGGAARYEQYF. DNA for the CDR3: TGTGCCTGGAGGGGGGGGGCTGCAAGATACGAGCAGTACTTC.

CDR3 bases: TGTGCCAGCAGCTTGACGACAGGGGGCCGCCAGCCCCAGCATTTT. It codes for CASSLTTGGRQPQHF. The gene calls are TRBV7-2 and TRBJ1-5; 10 nucleotides align to TRBD1. Germline V CDR1 and CDR2: SGHTA, FQGNSA. This CDR3 is built from 15 residues. Trimming cost V 3 bases and J 7 bases; bases outside gene matches: 6.

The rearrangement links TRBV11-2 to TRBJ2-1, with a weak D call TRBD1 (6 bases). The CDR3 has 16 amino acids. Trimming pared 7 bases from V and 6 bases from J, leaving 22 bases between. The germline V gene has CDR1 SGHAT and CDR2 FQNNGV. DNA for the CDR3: TGTGCCAGCAAAGCTCAGGCATCGGGCAGGGGCAATGAGCAGTTCTTC. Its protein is CASKAQASGRGNEQFF.

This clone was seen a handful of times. The CDR3 region is CASSLGGTSGHNEQFF. In nucleotides, the CDR3 is TGCGCCAGCAGCTTGGGGGGGACTAGCGGCCACAATGAGCAGTTCTTC. The chain has TRBV5-1 and TRBJ2-1; 11 bases match TRBD2. The CDR3 totals 16 residues. Germline V lookup: CDR1 SGHRS, CDR2 YFSETQ. The junction had 4 bases not matched to a gene; V was cut back by 0 bases and J by 5 bases. Using reference TRBV5-1 and TRBJ2-1 for the parts outside the CDR3, the full variable domain is KAGVTQTPRYLIKTRGQQVTLSCSPISGHRSVSWYQQTPGQGLQFLFEYFSETQRNKGNFPGRFSGRQFSNSRSEMNVSTLELGDSALYLCASSLGGTSGHNEQFFGPGTRLTVL.

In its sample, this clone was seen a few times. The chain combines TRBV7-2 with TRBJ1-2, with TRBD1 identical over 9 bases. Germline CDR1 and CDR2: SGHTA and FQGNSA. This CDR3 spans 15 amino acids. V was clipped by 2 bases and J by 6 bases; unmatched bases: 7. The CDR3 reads CASSLSGTGRDGYTF. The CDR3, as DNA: TGTGCCAGCAGCTTATCCGGGACAGGGCGAGATGGCTACACCTTC. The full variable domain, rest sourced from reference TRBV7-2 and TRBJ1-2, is GAGVSQSPSNKVTEKGKDVELRCDPISGHTALYWYRQSLGQGLEFLIYFQGNSAPDKSGLPSDRFSAERTGGSVSTLTIQRTQQEDSAVYLCASSLSGTGRDGYTFGSGTRLTVV.

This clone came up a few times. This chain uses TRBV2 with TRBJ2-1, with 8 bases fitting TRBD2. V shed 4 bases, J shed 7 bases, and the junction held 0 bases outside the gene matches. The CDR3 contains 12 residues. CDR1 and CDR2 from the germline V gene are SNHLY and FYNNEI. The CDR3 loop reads CASSGGGNEQFF. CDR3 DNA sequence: TGTGCCAGCAGTGGCGGGGGGAATGAGCAGTTCTTC.

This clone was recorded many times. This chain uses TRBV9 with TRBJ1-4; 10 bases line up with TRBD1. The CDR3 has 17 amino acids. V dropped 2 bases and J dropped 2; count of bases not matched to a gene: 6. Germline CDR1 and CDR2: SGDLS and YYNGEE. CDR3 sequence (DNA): TGTGCCAGCAGCGTCGGACAGGGGGTATGGACTAATGAAAAACTGTTTTTT. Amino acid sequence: CASSVGQGVWTNEKLFF.

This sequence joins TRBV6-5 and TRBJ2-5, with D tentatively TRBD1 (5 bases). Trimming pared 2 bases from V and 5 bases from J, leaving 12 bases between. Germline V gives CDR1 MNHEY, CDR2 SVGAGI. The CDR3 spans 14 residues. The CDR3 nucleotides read TGTGCCAGCAGTTACCACCCCAAGGGGGAGACCCAGTACTTC. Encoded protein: CASSYHPKGETQYF.

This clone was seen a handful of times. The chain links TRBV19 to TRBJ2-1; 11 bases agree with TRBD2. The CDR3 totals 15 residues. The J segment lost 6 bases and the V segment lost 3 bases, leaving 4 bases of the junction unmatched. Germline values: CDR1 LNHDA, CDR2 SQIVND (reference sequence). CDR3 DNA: TGTGCCAGTAGTATCTTAGCGGGGGGGCTCAATGAGCAGTTCTTC. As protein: CASSILAGGLNEQFF.

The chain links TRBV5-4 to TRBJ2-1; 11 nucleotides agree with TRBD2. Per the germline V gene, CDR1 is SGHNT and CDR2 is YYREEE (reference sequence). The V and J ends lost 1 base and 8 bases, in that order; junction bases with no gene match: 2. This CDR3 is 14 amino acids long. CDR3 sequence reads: CASSLTSGSHEQFF. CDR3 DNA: TGTGCCAGCAGCTTGACTAGCGGGAGCCATGAGCAGTTCTTC.

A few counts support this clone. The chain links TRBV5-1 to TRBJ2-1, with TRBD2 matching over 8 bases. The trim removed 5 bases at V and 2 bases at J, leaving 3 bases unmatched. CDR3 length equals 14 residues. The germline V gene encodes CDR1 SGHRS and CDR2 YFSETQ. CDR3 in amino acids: CASSTSGAYNEQFF. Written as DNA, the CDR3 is TGCGCCAGCAGTACTAGCGGAGCCTACAATGAGCAGTTCTTC.

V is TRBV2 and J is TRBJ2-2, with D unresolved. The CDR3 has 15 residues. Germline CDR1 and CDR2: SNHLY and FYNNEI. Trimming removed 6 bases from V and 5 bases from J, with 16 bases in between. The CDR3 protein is CASRIVQTNTGELFF. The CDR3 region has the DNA TGTGCCAGCAGAATCGTACAGACCAATACCGGGGAGCTGTTTTTT.

The CDR3 here is CASSPEDGYTF. The CDR3 nucleotides are TGCGCCAGCAGCCCCGAGGATGGCTACACCTTC. The chain recombines TRBV5-1 with TRBJ1-2; D remains ambiguous. Looked up from germline, CDR1 is SGHRS and CDR2 is YFSETQ. Trimming took off 4 bases at V and 6 bases at J, with 7 bases between the two ends. The length of the CDR3 is 11 residues.

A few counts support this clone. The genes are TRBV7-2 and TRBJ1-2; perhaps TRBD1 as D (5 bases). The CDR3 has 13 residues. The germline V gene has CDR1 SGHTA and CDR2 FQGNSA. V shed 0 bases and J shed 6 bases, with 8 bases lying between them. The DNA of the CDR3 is TGTGCCAGCAGCTTAGCGGGGCGTAATGGCTACACCTTC. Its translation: CASSLAGRNGYTF.

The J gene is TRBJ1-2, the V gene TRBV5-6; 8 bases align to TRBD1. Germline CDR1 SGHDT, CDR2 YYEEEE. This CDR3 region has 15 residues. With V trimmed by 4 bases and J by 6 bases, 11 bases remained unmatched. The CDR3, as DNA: TGTGCCAGCAGCCAATTAGGGGCAGGGGGCGATGGCTACACCTTC. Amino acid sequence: CASSQLGAGGDGYTF.

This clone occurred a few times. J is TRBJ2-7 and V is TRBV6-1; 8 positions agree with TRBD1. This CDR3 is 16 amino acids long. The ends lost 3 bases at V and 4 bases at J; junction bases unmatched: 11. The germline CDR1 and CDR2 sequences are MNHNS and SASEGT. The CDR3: CASSESPGGVGYEQYF. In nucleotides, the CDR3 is TGTGCCAGCAGTGAGTCCCCAGGGGGCGTCGGGTACGAGCAGTACTTC.